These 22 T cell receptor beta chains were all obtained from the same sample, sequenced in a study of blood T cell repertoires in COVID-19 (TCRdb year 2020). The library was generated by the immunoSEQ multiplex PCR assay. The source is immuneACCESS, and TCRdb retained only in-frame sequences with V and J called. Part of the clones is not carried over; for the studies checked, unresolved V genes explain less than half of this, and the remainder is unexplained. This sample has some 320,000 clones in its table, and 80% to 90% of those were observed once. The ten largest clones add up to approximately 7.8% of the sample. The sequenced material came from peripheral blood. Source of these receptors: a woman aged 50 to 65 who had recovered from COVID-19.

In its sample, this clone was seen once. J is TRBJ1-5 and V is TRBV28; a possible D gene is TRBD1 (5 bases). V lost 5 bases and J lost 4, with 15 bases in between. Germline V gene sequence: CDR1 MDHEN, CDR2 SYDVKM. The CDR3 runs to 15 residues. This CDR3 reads CASSASGFGNQPQHF. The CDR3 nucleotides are TGTGCCAGCAGTGCCTCAGGGTTTGGGAATCAGCCCCAGCATTTT. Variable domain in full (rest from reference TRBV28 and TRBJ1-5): DVKVTQSSRYLVKRTGEKVFLECVQDMDHENMFWYRQDPGLGLRLIYFSYDVKMKEKGDIPEGYSVSREKKERFSLILESASTNQTSMYLCASSASGFGNQPQHFGDGTRLSIL.

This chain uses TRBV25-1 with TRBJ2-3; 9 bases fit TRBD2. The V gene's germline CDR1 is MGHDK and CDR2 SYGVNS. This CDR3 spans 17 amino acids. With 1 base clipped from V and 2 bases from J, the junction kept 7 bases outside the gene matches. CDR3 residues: CASSESLGGRATDTQYF. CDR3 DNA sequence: TGTGCCAGCAGTGAATCCCTTGGCGGGAGGGCCACAGATACGCAGTATTTT.

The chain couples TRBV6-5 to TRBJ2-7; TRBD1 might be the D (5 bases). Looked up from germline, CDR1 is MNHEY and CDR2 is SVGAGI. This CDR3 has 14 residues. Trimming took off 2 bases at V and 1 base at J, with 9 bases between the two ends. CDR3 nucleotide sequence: TGTGCCAGCAGTTACCTCGGACATTCCTACGAGCAGTACTTC. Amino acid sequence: CASSYLGHSYEQYF.

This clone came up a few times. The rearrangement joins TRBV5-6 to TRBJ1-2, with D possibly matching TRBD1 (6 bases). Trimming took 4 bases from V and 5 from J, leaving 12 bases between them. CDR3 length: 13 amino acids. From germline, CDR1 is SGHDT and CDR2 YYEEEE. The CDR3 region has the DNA TGTGCCAGCAGCCCCGGACAGATGTATGGCTACACCTTC. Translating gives CASSPGQMYGYTF.

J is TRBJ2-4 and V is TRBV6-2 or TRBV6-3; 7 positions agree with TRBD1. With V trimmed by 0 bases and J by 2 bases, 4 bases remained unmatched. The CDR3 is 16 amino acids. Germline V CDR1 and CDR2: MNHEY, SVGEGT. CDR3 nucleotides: TGTGCCAGCAGTTACTCGACGACAGGGCCCAAAAACATTCAGTACTTC. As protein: CASSYSTTGPKNIQYF.

CDR3 protein: CASSLYEQKYF. As DNA, the CDR3 is TGTGCCAGCAGCTTATACGAGCAAAAGTACTTC. V usage is TRBV7-2 and J usage is TRBJ2-7, with D hard to call. CDR1 SGHTA and CDR2 FQGNSA come from the germline V gene. The V and J ends lost 2 bases and 11 bases respectively, with 10 bases between them. This CDR3 contains 11 residues.

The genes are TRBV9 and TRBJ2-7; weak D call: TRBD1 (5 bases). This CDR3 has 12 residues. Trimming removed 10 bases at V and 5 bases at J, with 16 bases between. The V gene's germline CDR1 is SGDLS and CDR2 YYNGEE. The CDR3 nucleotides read TGTGCCTCCCGGCAGGGTTTCAACGAGCAGTACTTC. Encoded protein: CASRQGFNEQYF.

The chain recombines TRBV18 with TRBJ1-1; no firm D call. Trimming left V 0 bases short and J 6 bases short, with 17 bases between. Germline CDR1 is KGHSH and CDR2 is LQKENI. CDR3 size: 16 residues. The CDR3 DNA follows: TGTGCCAGCTCACCACCCGGCCCGGCGGCGGCGGCTGAAGCTTTCTTT. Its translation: CASSPPGPAAAAEAFF. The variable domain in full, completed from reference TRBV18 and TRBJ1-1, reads NAGVMQNPRHLVRRRGQEARLRCSPMKGHSHVYWYRQLPEEGLKFMVYLQKENIIDESGMPKERFSAEFPKEGPSILRIQQVVRGDSAAYFCASSPPGPAAAAEAFFGQGTRLTVV.

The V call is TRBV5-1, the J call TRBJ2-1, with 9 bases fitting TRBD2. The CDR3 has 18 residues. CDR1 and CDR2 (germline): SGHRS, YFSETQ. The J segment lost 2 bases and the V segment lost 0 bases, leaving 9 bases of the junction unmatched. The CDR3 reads CASSLEDSGGSPYNEQFF. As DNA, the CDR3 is TGCGCCAGCAGCTTGGAAGATAGCGGGGGTTCTCCCTACAATGAGCAGTTCTTC.

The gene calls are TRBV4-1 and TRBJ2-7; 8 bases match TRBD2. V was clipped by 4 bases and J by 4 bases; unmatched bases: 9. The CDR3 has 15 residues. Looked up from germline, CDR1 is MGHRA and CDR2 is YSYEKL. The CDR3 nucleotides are TGCGCCAGCAGCCTGGAAGGGAGCGGGGGATACGAGCAGTACTTC. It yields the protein CASSLEGSGGYEQYF.

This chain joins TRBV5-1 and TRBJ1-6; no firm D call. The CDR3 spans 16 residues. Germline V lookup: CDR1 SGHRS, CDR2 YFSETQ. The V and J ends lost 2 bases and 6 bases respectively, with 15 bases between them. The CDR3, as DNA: TGCGCCAGCAGCTTTAGGAGGGCCCGCCTTAATTCACCCCTCCACTTT. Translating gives CASSFRRARLNSPLHF.

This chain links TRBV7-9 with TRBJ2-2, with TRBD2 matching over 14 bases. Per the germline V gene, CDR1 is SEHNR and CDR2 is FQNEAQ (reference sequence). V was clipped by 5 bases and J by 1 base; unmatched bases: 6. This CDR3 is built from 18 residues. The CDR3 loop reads CASSLRTSGGKNTGELFF. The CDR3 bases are TGTGCCAGCAGCCTCCGGACTAGCGGGGGGAAGAACACCGGGGAGCTGTTTTTT.

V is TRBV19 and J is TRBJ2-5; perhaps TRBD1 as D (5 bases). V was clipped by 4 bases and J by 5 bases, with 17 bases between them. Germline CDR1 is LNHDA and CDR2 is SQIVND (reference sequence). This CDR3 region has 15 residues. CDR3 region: CASSNRGGGRETQYF. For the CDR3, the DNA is TGTGCCAGTAGTAATAGGGGCGGCGGTAGGGAGACCCAGTACTTC. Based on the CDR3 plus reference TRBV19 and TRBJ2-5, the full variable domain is DGGITQSPKYLFRKEGQNVTLSCEQNLNHDAMYWYRQDPGQGLRLIYYSQIVNDFQKGDIAEGYSVSREKKESFPLTVTSAQKNPTAFYLCASSNRGGGRETQYFGPGTRLLVL.

CDR3 amino acids: CASSHAGGYGYTF. As DNA, the CDR3 is TGTGCCAGCAGCCATGCAGGGGGATATGGCTACACCTTC. The chain links TRBV5-6 to TRBJ1-2, with TRBD1 identical over 7 bases. This CDR3 is 13 amino acids long. Germline V gives CDR1 SGHDT, CDR2 YYEEEE. Trimming at V came to 4 bases and at J to 5 bases, leaving 5 bases not matched to a gene.

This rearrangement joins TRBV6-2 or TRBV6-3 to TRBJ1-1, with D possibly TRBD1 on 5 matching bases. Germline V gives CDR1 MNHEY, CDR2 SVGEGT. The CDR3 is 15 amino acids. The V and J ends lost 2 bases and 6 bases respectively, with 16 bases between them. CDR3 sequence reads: CASSYRGGAGAEAFF. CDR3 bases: TGTGCCAGCAGTTACCGGGGAGGGGCGGGCGCTGAAGCTTTCTTT.

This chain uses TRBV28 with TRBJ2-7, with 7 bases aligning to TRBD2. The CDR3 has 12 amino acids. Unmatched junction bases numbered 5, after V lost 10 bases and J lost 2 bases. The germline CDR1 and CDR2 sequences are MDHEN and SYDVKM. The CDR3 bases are TGTGCCACCCTCGGGGGGACCTACGAGCAGTACTTC. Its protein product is CATLGGTYEQYF.

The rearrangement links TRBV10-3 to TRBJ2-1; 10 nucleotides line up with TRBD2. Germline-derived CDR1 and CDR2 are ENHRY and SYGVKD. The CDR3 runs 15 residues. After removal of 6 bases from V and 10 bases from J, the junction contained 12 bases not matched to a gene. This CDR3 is CAIRLAGADVGEQFF. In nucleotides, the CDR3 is TGTGCCATCAGGCTAGCGGGAGCCGATGTTGGAGAGCAGTTCTTC.

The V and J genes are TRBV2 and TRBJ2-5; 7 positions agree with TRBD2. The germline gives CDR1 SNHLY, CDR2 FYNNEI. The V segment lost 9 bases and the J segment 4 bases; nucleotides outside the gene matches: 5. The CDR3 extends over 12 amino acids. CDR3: CARGGVAETQYF. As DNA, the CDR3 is TGTGCCAGGGGGGGGGTCGCAGAGACCCAGTACTTC. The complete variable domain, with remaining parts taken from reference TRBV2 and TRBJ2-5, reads EPEVTQTPSHQVTQMGQEVILRCVPISNHLYFYWYRQILGQKVEFLVSFYNNEISEKSEIFDDQFSVERPDGSNFTLKIRSTKLEDSAMYFCARGGVAETQYFGPGTRLLVL.

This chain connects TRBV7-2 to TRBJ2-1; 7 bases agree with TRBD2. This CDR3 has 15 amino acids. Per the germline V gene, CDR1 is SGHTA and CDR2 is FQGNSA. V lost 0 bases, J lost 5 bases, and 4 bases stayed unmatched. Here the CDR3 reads CASSLASSGNNEQFF. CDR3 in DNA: TGTGCCAGCAGCTTAGCGTCTAGCGGAAACAATGAGCAGTTCTTC.

CDR3 in amino acids: CSVGQGANEAFF. In DNA form, the CDR3 reads TGCAGCGTCGGACAGGGGGCGAACGAAGCTTTCTTT. V is TRBV29-1 and J is TRBJ1-1; 11 positions agree with TRBD1. Trimming removed 6 bases from V and 8 bases from J; junction bases left unmatched: 5. This CDR3 contains 12 residues. Looked up from germline, CDR1 is SQVTM and CDR2 is ANQGSEA. The whole variable domain, remainder taken from reference TRBV29-1 and TRBJ1-1, is SAVISQKPSRDICQRGTSLTIQCQVDSQVTMMFWYRQQPGQSLTLIATANQGSEATYESGFVIDKFPISRPNLTFSTLTVSNMSPEDSSIYLCSVGQGANEAFFGQGTRLTVV.

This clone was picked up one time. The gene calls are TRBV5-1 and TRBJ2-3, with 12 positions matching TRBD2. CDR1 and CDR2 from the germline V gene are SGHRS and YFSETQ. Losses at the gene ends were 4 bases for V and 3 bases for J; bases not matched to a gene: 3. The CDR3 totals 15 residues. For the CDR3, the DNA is TGCGCCAGCAGCGGACTAGCGGGGACAACAGATACGCAGTATTTT. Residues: CASSGLAGTTDTQYF.

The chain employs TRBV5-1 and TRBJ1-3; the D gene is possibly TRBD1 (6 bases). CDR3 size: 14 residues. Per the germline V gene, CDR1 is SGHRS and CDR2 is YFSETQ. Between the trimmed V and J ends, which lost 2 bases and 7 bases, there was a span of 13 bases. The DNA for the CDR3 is TGCGCCAGCAGCTTACAGGGAGAATCTAACACCATATATTTT. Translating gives CASSLQGESNTIYF.